A selection of T cell receptor beta chains follows, all from one sample in a study of T-cell reconstitution after alpha-beta-depleted transplantation in children. TCRdb itself ran the PCR reads through MiXCR, one entry per CDR3 protein. This sample has hundreds of thousands of distinct CDR3 sequences, with around 16% found just once. Sequencing was performed on PBMCs from the stem cell graft donor, taken from the stem cell graft. These receptors came from a human donor who donated a stem cell graft to a child with acute myeloid leukemia. Both conserved end residues are part of each CDR3.

j_call v_call cdr3_aa
TRBJ2-3 TRBV29-1 CSVDGLSGTSTDTQYF
TRBJ1-6 TRBV20-1 CSVRDGGNSPLHF
TRBJ1-1 TRBV6-2/TRBV6-3 CASSSIQGLNTEAFF
TRBJ1-2 TRBV24-1 CATSAGTGNGYTF
TRBJ2-5 TRBV20-1 CSARDFRQGKGETQYF
TRBJ1-4 TRBV7-2 CASSPGLLKNEKLFF
TRBJ2-2 TRBV29-1 CSVKDRELFF
TRBJ2-6 TRBV7-2 CASSSFGGISGANVLTF
TRBJ2-5 TRBV29-1 CSALPAGTETQYF
TRBJ2-6 TRBV6-1 CASSRTFSGANVLTF
TRBJ2-5 TRBV7-2 CASGGGLSQETQYF
TRBJ2-3 TRBV20-1 CRGGRSSTDTQYF
TRBJ1-4 TRBV29-1 CSVSRAGEKLFF
TRBJ2-3 TRBV29-1 CSVDRGLGDTQYF
TRBJ2-2 TRBV29-1 CSVVAADRHNTGELFF
TRBJ2-2 TRBV7-2 CASSQRPQWGELFF
TRBJ1-1 TRBV5-1 CASSFRRGAMNTEAFF
TRBJ1-1 TRBV5-1 CASRIGTAEAFF
TRBJ2-2 TRBV7-6 CASSFDSLTNTGELFF
TRBJ2-7 TRBV12-3/TRBV12-4 CASSPGPGEQYF
TRBJ2-5 TRBV7-9 CASSFRTDQETQYF
TRBJ1-2 TRBV29-1 CSVEVGQGDYTF
TRBJ1-5 TRBV6-5 CASSSVGGDQPQHF
TRBJ1-2 TRBV13 CASSLGPGQGAYYGYTF
TRBJ2-3 TRBV12-3/TRBV12-4 CASSLTTPFTDTQYF
TRBJ2-1 TRBV29-1 CSVQGKGYNEQFF
TRBJ2-3 TRBV4-3 CASSSGRGVFTDTQYF
TRBJ2-5 TRBV20-1 CSARREVETQYF
TRBJ2-5 TRBV7-2 CASSPLETQYF
TRBJ2-3 TRBV12-3/TRBV12-4 CASSFGTAPRDTQYF
TRBJ2-7 TRBV5-1 CASSWGVSSSYEQYF
TRBJ2-1 TRBV20-1 CSARQGRWNEQFF
TRBJ2-1 TRBV30 CASPGRGSNEQFF
TRBJ2-2 TRBV5-1 CASSYSGANTGELFF
TRBJ2-1 TRBV9 CASSVGLAGPHEQFF
TRBJ1-2 TRBV13 CASSPPTGVYGYTF
TRBJ2-1 TRBV27 CASHTVYNEQFF
TRBJ2-3 TRBV11-3 CASSVTGKGADTQYF
TRBJ1-5 TRBV10-3 CAISESEGPQHF
TRBJ2-4 TRBV20-1 CSARPRGGAVKNIQYF
TRBJ2-5 TRBV19 CASSMEGETQYF
TRBJ2-3 TRBV15 CATSRDPVGSGGVDTQYF
TRBJ2-2 TRBV7-2 CASRLAGSFAANTGELFF
TRBJ2-7 TRBV10-3 CAISERGGGGSYEQYF
TRBJ2-7 TRBV7-2 CASSPEPGSYEQYF
TRBJ2-3 TRBV7-2 CASSLFADTQYF
TRBJ1-1 TRBV20-1 CSARLQGARTEAFF